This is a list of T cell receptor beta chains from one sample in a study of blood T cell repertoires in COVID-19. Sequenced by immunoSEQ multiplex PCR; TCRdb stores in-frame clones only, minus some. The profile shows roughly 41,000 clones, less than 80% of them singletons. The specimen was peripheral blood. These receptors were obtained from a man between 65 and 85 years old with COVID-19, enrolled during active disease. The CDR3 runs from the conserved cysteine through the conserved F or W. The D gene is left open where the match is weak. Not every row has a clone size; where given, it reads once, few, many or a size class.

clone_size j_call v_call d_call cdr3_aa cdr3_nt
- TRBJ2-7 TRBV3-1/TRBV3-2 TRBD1 CASSPNPGTGPLEQYF TGTGCCAGCAGCCCTAATCCCGGGACAGGCCCTCTTGAGCAGTACTTC
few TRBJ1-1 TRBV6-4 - CASRPESLGTEAFF TGTGCCAGCCGGCCGGAGTCCCTTGGCACTGAAGCTTTCTTT
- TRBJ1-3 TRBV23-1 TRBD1 CASSGQVTSGNTIYF TGCGCCAGTTCCGGACAGGTCACCTCTGGAAACACCATATATTTT
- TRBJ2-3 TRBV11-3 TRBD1 CASSLGGQGIGTQYF TGTGCCAGCAGCTTAGGGGGACAGGGTATCGGCACGCAGTATTTT
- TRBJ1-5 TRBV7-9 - CASSPSGRDYFYTQHF TGTGCCAGCAGCCCCTCGGGGCGGGACTATTTCTATACGCAGCATTTT
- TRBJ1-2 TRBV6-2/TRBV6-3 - CASSSGRGNGYTF TGTGCCAGCAGCTCAGGCCGGGGGAATGGCTACACCTTC
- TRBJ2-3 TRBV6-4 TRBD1 CASSERPGGPDTQYF TGTGCCAGCAGTGAACGGCCAGGGGGTCCAGATACGCAGTATTTT
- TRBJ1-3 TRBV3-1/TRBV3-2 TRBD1 CASSQDWTGGNTIYF TGTGCCAGCAGCCAAGACTGGACAGGAGGAAACACCATATATTTT
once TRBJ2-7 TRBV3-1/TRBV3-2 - CASSQGAFEQYF TGTGCCAGCAGCCAGGGGGCTTTCGAGCAGTACTTC
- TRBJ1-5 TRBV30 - CAWSRGGKQPQHF TGTGCCTGGAGTAGGGGGGGAAAACAGCCCCAGCATTTT
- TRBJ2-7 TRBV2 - CASSGQGVGQYF TGTGCCAGCAGTGGGCAGGGCGTAGGGCAGTACTTC
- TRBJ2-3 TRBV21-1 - CASSKVGDRGRLADTQYF TGTGCCAGCAGCAAAGTCGGGGACAGGGGGCGTCTGGCAGATACGCAGTATTTT
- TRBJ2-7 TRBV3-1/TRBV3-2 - CASSPTLPDEQYF TGTGCCAGCAGCCCGACACTCCCCGACGAGCAGTACTTC
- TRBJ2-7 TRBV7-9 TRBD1 CASTNRGRSYEQYF TGTGCCAGCACCAACAGGGGGCGCAGCTACGAGCAGTACTTC
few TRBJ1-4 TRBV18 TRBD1 CASSPRQGDSRKLFF TGTGCCAGCTCACCAAGACAGGGGGACTCGCGGAAACTGTTTTTT
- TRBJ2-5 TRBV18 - CASSPLSGFGVRETQYF TGTGCCAGCTCACCACTTTCTGGTTTTGGTGTTCGGGAGACCCAGTACTTC
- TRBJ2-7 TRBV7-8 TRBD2 CASSPTSGDLGQYF TGTGCCAGCAGTCCTACTAGCGGGGACTTAGGGCAGTACTTC
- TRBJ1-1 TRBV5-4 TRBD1 CASSLGGSSYTEAFF TGTGCCAGCTCCTTAGGGGGCAGTTCATACACTGAAGCTTTCTTT
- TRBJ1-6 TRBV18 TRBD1 CASSPWTGGQVSPLHF TGTGCCAGCTCACCGTGGACAGGGGGCCAGGTTTCACCCCTCCACTTT
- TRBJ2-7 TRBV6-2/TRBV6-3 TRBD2 CASSSPQGNGRGISYEQYF TGTGCCAGCAGTTCCCCGCAAGGGAACGGGAGGGGAATCTCCTACGAGCAGTACTTC
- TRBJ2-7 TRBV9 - CASSVASRSYEQYF TGTGCCAGCAGCGTAGCTAGCAGATCCTACGAGCAGTACTTC
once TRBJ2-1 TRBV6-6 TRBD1 CASSTGGEQFF TGTGCCAGCAGTACAGGGGGTGAGCAGTTCTTC
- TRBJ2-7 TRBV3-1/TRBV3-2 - CASSQEMEEEQYF TGTGCCAGCAGCCAAGAGATGGAGGAGGAGCAGTACTTC
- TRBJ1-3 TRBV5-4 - CASSVGGRGNTIYF TGTGCCAGCAGCGTCGGGGGGCGAGGAAACACCATATATTTT
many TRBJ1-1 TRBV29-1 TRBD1 CSAGQGANTEAFF TGCAGCGCAGGACAGGGGGCGAACACTGAAGCTTTCTTT
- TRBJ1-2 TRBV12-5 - CASGLDRRNYGYTF TGTGCTAGTGGTTTGGACCGCAGGAACTATGGCTACACCTTC
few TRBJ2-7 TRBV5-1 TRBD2 CASSLRGGTYEQYF TGCGCCAGCAGCTTGCGGGGGGGAACCTACGAGCAGTACTTC
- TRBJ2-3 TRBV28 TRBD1 CAISLMRGLADTQYF TGTGCCATCAGCCTAATGAGGGGGCTAGCAGATACGCAGTATTTT
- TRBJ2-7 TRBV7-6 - CAGPYEQYF TGTGCCGGCCCTTACGAGCAGTACTTC
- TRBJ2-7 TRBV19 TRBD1 CASSPAGGRYEQYF TGTGCCAGTAGTCCGGCAGGGGGCCGCTACGAGCAGTACTTC
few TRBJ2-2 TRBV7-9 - CASSLVLAGTGELFF TGTGCCAGCAGCTTAGTACTAGCCGGGACCGGGGAGCTGTTTTTT
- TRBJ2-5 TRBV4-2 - CASMGGYQETQYF TGTGCCAGCATGGGGGGATACCAAGAGACCCAGTACTTC
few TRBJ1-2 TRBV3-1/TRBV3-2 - CASSQEPGFHGYTF TGTGCCAGCAGCCAAGAGCCAGGTTTTCATGGCTACACCTTC
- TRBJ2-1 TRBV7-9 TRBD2 CASSFPPASGRQNEQFF TGTGCCAGCAGCTTTCCCCCGGCTAGCGGGAGACAGAATGAGCAGTTCTTC
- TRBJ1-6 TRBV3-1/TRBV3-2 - CASSQGGAVNSPLHF TGTGCCAGCAGCCAAGGTGGGGCAGTTAATTCACCCCTCCACTTT
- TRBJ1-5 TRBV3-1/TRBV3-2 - CASSSLNQPQHF TGTGCCAGCAGTTCCCTTAATCAGCCCCAGCATTTT
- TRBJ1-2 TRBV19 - CASKIFETGPQYGYTF TGTGCCAGTAAAATATTTGAGACAGGACCTCAGTATGGCTACACCTTC
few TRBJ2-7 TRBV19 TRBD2 CASSTLTGTSGGYSSYEQYF TGTGCCAGTAGTACCTTAACCGGGACTAGCGGGGGATACAGCTCCTACGAGCAGTACTTC
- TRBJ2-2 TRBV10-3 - CAISESRQTGELFF TGTGCCATCAGTGAGTCTAGACAGACCGGGGAGCTGTTTTTT
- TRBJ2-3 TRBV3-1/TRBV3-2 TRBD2 CASSSKRGGVTDTQYF TGTGCCAGCAGCTCGAAGCGGGGGGGCGTCACAGATACGCAGTATTTT
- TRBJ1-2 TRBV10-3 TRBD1 CAISLGETGGGYTF TGTGCCATCAGTCTGGGAGAGACAGGGGGGGGCTACACCTTC
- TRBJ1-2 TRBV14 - CASSSGLGYTF TGTGCCAGCAGCAGCGGTCTCGGCTACACCTTC
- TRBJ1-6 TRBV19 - CASRVGDSYNNSPLHF TGTGCCAGTAGAGTGGGAGATTCATATAATAATTCACCCCTCCACTTT
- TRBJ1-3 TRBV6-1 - CASSDSGGRNTIYF TGTGCCAGCAGTGATTCGGGAGGGAGAAACACCATATATTTT
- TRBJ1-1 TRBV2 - CASSERTSTYGVRTEAFF TGTGCCAGCAGTGAACGGACATCAACTTACGGAGTTCGAACTGAAGCTTTCTTT
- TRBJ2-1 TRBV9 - CASTAGPSSYNEQFF TGTGCCAGCACCGCTGGTCCGAGCTCCTACAATGAGCAGTTCTTC
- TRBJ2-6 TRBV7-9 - CASSPTDSVLIWANVLTF TGTGCCAGCAGCCCCACAGACAGTGTCTTGATATGGGCCAACGTCCTGACTTTC
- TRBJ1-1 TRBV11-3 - CASRGSMNTEAFF TGTGCCAGCAGGGGCAGCATGAACACTGAAGCTTTCTTT
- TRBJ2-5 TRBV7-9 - CASSLVPAASQETQYF TGTGCCAGCAGCTTAGTTCCAGCGGCCAGCCAAGAGACCCAGTACTTC
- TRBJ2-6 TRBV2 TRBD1 CASSIRDRGHVLTF TGTGCCAGCAGTATCCGGGACAGGGGCCACGTCCTGACTTTC
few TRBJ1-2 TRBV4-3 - CASSQEVRAGYTF TGCGCCAGCAGCCAAGAGGTGAGGGCTGGCTACACCTTC
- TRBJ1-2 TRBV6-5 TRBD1 CASREDRGDGYTF TGTGCCAGCAGGGAGGACAGGGGAGATGGCTACACCTTC
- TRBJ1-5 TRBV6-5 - CASSTERGPNQPQHF TGTGCCAGCAGCACCGAGCGGGGGCCCAATCAGCCCCAGCATTTT
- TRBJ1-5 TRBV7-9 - CASSLEANSPQHF TGTGCCAGCAGCTTAGAAGCGAATTCGCCCCAGCATTTT
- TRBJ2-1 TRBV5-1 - CASSLTGKQFF TGCGCCAGCAGCTTGACGGGGAAGCAGTTCTTC
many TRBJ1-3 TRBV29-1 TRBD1 CSVVGSWTGVTGNTIYF TGCAGCGTTGTGGGTTCCTGGACAGGGGTTACTGGAAACACCATATATTTT
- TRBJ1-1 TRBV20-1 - CSASSRWNTEAFF TGCAGTGCTAGTAGTCGGTGGAACACTGAAGCTTTCTTT
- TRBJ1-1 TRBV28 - CASGVNTEAFF TGTGCCAGCGGAGTGAACACTGAAGCTTTCTTT